This T cell receptor (beta chain) was sequenced in a study of glioma-infiltrating T cells after dendritic cell vaccination. About the research overall: Between the early 2000s and the early 2010s, patients got autologous tumor lysate-pulsed dendritic cell vaccines. Dendritic cell vaccine was injected intradermally three times, biweekly.

The J segment lost 5 bases and the V segment lost 2 bases, leaving 2 bases of the junction unmatched. In germline, CDR1 is GTSNPN, CDR2 SVGIG (reference sequence). This CDR3 comprises 13 residues. TCRB CDR3 was amplified from 2 ug genomic DNA or less. Some clones are missing from TCRdb's copy, which holds only in-frame ones; the method was immunoSEQ multiplex PCR. This sample carries some 87,000 clones, approximately 87% of them seen once, and the ten largest clones take over 2.5%. Sequenced here: blood, sampled before dendritic cell vaccination. The TCR was taken from a human donor with glioblastoma. V is TRBV30 and J is TRBJ2-3; 9 bases map to TRBD2. CDR3 sequence reads: CAWSRREGDTQYF. The DNA of the CDR3 is TGTGCCTGGAGTAGGCGGGAGGGAGATACGCAGTATTTT.